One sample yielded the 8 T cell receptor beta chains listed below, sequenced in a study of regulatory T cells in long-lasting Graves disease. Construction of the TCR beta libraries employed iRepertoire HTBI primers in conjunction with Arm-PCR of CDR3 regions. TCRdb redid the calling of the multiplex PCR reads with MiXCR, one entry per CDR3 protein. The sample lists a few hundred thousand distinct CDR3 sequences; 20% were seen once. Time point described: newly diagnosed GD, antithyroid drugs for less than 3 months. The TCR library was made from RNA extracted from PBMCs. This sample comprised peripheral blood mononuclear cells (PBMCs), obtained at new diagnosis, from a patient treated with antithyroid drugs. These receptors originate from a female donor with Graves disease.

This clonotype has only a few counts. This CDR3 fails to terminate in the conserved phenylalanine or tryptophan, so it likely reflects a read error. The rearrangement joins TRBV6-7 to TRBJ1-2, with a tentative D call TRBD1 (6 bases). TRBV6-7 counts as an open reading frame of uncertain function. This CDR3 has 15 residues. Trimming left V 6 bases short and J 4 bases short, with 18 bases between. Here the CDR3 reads CASSRTDESGYGYTL. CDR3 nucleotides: TGTGCCAGCAGCCGGACAGATGAATCTGGCTATGGCTACACCCTC.

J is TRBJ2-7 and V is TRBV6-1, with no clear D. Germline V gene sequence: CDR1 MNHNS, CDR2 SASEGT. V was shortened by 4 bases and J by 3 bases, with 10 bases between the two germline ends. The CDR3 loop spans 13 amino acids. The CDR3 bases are TGTGCCAGCAGTGGACTTGGAGTCTACGAGCAGTACTTC. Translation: CASSGLGVYEQYF.

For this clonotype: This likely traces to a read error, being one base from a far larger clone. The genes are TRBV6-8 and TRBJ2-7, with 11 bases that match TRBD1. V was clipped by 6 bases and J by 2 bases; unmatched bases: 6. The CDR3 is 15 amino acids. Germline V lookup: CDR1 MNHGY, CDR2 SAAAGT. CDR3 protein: CASRLGQGATYEQYF. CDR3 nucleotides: TGTGCCAGCAGACTTGGACAGGGGGCCACCTACGAGCAGTACTTC.

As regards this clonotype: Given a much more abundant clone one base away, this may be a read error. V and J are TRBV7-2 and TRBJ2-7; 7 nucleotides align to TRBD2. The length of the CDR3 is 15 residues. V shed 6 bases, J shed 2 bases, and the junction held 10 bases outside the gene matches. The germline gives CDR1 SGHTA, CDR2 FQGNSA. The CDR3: CASSYGGGGTYEQYF. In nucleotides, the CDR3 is TGTGCCAGCAGTTATGGCGGGGGTGGTACCTACGAGCAGTACTTC.

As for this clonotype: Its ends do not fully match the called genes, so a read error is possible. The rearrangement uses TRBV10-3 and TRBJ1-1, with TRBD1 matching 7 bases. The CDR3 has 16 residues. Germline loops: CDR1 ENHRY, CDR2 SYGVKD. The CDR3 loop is CASSSTTGVMNTEAFF. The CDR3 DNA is TGTGCCAGCAGTTCCACAACAGGGGTTATGAACACTGAAGCTTTCTTT.

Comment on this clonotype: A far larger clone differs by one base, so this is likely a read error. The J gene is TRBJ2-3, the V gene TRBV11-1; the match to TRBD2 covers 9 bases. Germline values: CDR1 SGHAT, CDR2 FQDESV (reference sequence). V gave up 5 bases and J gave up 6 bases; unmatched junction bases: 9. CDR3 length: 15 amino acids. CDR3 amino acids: CASSQGGGGADTQYF. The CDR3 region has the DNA TGTGCCAGCAGCCAAGGCGGCGGGGGGGCGGATACGCAGTATTTT.

Here the CDR3 DNA reads TGCAGTTCAAGGGGACTAGCGGGAGGCCATGAGCAGTTCTTC. This sequence encodes CSSRGLAGGHEQFF. The rearrangement uses TRBV20-1 and TRBJ2-1; 15 bases agree with TRBD2. Trimming cost V 8 bases and J 8 bases; bases outside gene matches: 7. CDR1 and CDR2 from the germline V gene are DFQATT and SNEGSKA (reference sequence). The CDR3 extends over 14 amino acids.

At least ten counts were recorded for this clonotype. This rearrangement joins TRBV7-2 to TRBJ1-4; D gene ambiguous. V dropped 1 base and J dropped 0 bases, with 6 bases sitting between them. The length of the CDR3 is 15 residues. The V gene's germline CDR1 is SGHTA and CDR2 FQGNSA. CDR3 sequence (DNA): TGTGCCAGCAGCTTAGGCGGAACAACTAATGAAAAACTGTTTTTT. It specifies CASSLGGTTNEKLFF.